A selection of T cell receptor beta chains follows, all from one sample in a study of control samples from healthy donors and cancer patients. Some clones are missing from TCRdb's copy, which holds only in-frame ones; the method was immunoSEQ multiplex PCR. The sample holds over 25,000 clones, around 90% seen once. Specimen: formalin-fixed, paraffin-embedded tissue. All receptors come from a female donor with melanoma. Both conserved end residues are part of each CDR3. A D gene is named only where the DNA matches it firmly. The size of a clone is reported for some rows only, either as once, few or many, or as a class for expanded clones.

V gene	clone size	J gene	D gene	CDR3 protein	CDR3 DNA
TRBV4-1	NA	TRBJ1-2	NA	CASSQVSGPLSYGYTF	TGCGCCAGCAGCCAAGTCTCTGGCCCCCTCTCCTATGGCTACACCTTC
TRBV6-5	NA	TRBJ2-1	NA	CASSYVRRAADEQFF	TGTGCCAGCAGTTACGTCAGGAGGGCCGCGGATGAGCAGTTCTTC
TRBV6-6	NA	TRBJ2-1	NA	CASRPSGGDSEQFF	TGTGCCAGCAGGCCCTCCGGAGGGGATAGTGAGCAGTTCTTC
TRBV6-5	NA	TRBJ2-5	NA	CASSYSGATRETQYF	TGTGCCAGCAGCTACTCGGGGGCCACGAGGGAGACCCAGTACTTC
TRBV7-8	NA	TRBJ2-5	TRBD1	CASRSGTGRETQYF	TGTGCCAGCAGGTCCGGGACAGGGAGAGAGACCCAGTACTTC
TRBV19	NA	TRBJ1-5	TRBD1	CASSTQGHQPQHF	TGTGCCAGTAGTACACAGGGGCACCAGCCCCAGCATTTT
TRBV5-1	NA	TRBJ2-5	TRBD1	CASTRDRVETQYF	TGCGCCAGCACTCGGGACAGGGTGGAGACCCAGTACTTC
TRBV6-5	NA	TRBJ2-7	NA	CASMRREQYF	TGTGCCAGCATGAGACGGGAGCAGTACTTC
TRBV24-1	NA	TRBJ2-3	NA	CATSDALMDTQYF	TGTGCCACCAGTGATGCCTTAATGGATACGCAGTATTTT
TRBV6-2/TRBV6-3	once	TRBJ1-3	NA	CASSLDTGNTIYF	TGTGCCAGCAGTCTGGACACTGGAAACACCATATATTTT
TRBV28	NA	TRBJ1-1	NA	CASRWGVRNTEAFF	TGTGCCAGCCGTTGGGGGGTTAGGAACACTGAAGCTTTCTTT
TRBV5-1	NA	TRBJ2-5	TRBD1	CASSLGTGKTQYF	TGCGCCAGCAGCTTGGGGACAGGCAAGACCCAGTACTTC